This TCR delta chain was captured in a study of γδ T cells in repeated Plasmodium falciparum infection. Study-level background: Malaria-naive adults were infected with P. falciparum NF54 four times over roughly 590 days. Malian repertoires were sampled cross-sectionally without transmission and longitudinally through febrile malaria. Study observations and caveats: Vdelta2-negative gammadelta repertoires appeared less diverse and less shared in Malian than Australian children.

Gammadelta T cells were flow-sorted from PBMC into Vgamma9/Vdelta2+ and Vdelta2-negative populations for bulk analysis. This clone was seen a few times. Its antigen is currently unknown. The protein that TCRdb holds for this DNA derives from a much larger clone and differs from the translated DNA at residue 12, which likely indicates a read error; the protein shown here is translated from the DNA. The CDR3 runs 21 residues. Trimming removed 2 bases from V and 1 base from J, with 29 bases in between. Germline V gene data show CDR1 as TSWWSYY and CDR2 as QGS. TRG and TRD sequences were obtained from every sorted gammadelta sample. TCRdb reanalyzed the multiplex PCR reads using CATT. The table records around 86,000 delta-chain clones, 1.4% to 1.5% of them present only once.

Sequencing used gamma-delta T cells from blood. This chain links TRDV1 with TRDJ1, with D tentatively TRDD2 or TRDD3 (5 bases each). The receptor's source is a pool of human donors (malaria-infected and uninfected, not separated). The CDR3, as DNA: TGTGCTCTTGGGGAAAGGGCGAGAGCCCACTGGTGGTTCTTCCCCACCGATAAACTCATCTTT. It is translated as CALGERARAHWWFFPTDKLIF.